This TCR beta chain was identified during a study of human T cells and chemical hapten exposure. The CDR3 has 14 amino acids. V dropped 2 bases and J dropped 3; count of bases not matched to a gene: 3. The V gene's germline CDR1 is SGHDN and CDR2 FVKESK. TCRdb used MiXCR to reprocess the 5' RACE reads, holding one entry per CDR3 protein. The sample consists of over 95,000 distinct CDR3 sequences, around 20% of them appearing once. Unfractionated whole blood yielded total RNA. This clonotype originated in a human donor in good health. The chain couples TRBV14 to TRBJ2-7, with TRBD2 identical over 8 bases. DNA of the CDR3: TGTGCCAGCAGCCAACAAGCGGGAGTCTACGAGCAGTACTTC. Translating gives CASSQQAGVYEQYF.